This T cell receptor (beta chain) was sequenced for a study of shared clonotypes between healthy human individuals. Concerning this clone: Its antigen is as yet unknown.

Sorted-subset replicate PCRs used around 200 ng DNA, about 30,000 T cell genomes. In the original processing: ImmunoSEQ yielded junction-only sequences lacking quality scores, so filtering differed. Clones were sequenced by immunoSEQ multiplex PCR, and TCRdb holds only the in-frame ones, with some missing. The DNA was the basis for D and trimming; V, J and clone size are from that table. The table lists 500,000 to 700,000 clones, approximately 95% of them singletons. The study's findings and limits: Rarefaction exposed incomplete sorted-subset sequencing despite large depth.

Terminally differentiated effector memory CD45RA+ cells were excluded from the naive CD8 cells, which were CD45RO-negative and positively selected for CCR7. The receptor comes from a woman in her thirties in good health. The sequenced material came from naive CD8+ T cells sorted from blood.

The CDR3, as DNA: TGCGCCAGCAGTCCCACTAGCGGGAACTACGAGCAGTACTTC. It translates to CASSPTSGNYEQYF. The chain uses TRBV5-1 and TRBJ2-5, with 10 bases aligning to TRBD2. The better agreement between TRBJ2-7 and the DNA end casts doubt on the J call. The CDR3 has 14 residues. Germline values: CDR1 SGHRS, CDR2 YFSETQ.